This section outlines one T cell receptor (beta chain) sequence together with its context. It was across several immunoSEQ plates that each subset's genomic DNA was evenly split. Template amounts of around 310 ng DNA, tens of thousands of T cell genomes, were employed in unsorted PBMC replicate PCRs. The authors' processing: There were no quality scores in the junction-only immunoSEQ sequences, so filtering differed. The data were produced by immunoSEQ multiplex PCR, yet TCRdb's version contains in-frame clones alone and is incomplete. V and J calls and clone size are given by that table; D and trimming were obtained from the DNA. The sample contains about 510,000 clones, 79% of which appear only once. Trimming stripped 0 bases from V and 1 base from J, with 10 bases between. Germline CDR1 is SGHRS and CDR2 is YFSETQ. The CDR3 covers 16 residues. The healthy adult donors were HIV-negative and reported no recent acute infections or vaccinations.

This specimen comes from a study of shared clonotypes between healthy human individuals. This chain joins TRBV5-1 and TRBJ2-2, with D perhaps being TRBD1 or TRBD2 (5 bases each). Sequencing input: PBMCs. The source of this sequence is a woman aged 40 to 49 in good health. Some clones in this sample may be carry-over from other donors' samples. The CDR3 region is CASSLGAGRNTGELFF. In DNA form, the CDR3 reads TGCGCCAGCAGCTTGGGGGCAGGGAGGAACACCGGGGAGCTGTTTTTT.